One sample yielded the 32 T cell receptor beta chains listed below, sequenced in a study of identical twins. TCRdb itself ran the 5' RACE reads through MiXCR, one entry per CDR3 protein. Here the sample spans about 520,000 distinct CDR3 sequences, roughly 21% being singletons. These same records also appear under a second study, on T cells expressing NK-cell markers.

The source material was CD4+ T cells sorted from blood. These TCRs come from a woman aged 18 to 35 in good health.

The CDR3 loop reads CASSPIIISTGELFF. The CDR3 nucleotides read TGTGCCAGCAGCCCCATAATAATAAGCACCGGGGAGCTGTTTTTT. The chain joins TRBV7-9 to TRBJ2-2, with unresolved D. This CDR3 contains 15 residues. V lost 5 bases and J lost 4, with 14 bases in between. Germline V gene data show CDR1 as SEHNR and CDR2 as FQNEAQ (reference sequence). The full variable domain, its missing parts supplied by reference TRBV7-9 and TRBJ2-2, is DTGVSQNPRHKITKRGQNVTFRCDPISEHNRLYWYRQTLGQGPEFLTYFQNEAQLEKSRLLSDRFSAERPKGSFSTLEIQRTEQGDSAMYLCASSPIIISTGELFFGEGSRLTVL.

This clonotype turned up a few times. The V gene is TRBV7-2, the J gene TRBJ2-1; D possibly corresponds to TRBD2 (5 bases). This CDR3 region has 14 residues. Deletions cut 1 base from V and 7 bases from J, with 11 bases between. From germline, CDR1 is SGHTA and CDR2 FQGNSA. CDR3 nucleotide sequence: TGTGCCAGCAGCTTAGGACGGACTCCGAATGAGCAGTTCTTC. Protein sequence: CASSLGRTPNEQFF.

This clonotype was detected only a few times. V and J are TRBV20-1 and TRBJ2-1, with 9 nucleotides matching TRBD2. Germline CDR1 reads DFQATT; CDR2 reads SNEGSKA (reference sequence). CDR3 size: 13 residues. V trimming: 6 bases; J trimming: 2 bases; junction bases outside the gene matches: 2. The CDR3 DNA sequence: TGCAGTGCCAGCGGGGGGCCCTACAATGAGCAGTTCTTC. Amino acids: CSASGGPYNEQFF.

The CDR3 reads CASISRAGGNEQFF. The CDR3 nucleotides read TGCGCCAGCATCTCCCGGGCAGGGGGCAATGAGCAGTTCTTC. The chain carries TRBV5-1 and TRBJ2-1, with TRBD1 identical over 7 bases. The CDR3 loop spans 14 amino acids. Germline values: CDR1 SGHRS, CDR2 YFSETQ. The V segment lost 6 bases and the J segment 6 bases; nucleotides outside the gene matches: 9. Filled out from reference TRBV5-1 and TRBJ2-1, the complete variable domain reads KAGVTQTPRYLIKTRGQQVTLSCSPISGHRSVSWYQQTPGQGLQFLFEYFSETQRNKGNFPGRFSGRQFSNSRSEMNVSTLELGDSALYLCASISRAGGNEQFFGPGTRLTVL.

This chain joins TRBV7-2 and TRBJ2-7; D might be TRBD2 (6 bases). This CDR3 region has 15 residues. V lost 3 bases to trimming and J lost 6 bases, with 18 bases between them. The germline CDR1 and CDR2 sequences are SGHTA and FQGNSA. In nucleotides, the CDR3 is TGTGCCAGCAGCTTTCATAACGGTGTAGCGGCCGAGCAGTACTTC. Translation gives CASSFHNGVAAEQYF.

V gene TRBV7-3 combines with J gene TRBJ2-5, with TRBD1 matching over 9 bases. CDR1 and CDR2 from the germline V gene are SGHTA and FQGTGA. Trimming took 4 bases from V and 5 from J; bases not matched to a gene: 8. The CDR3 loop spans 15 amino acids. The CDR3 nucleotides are TGTGCCAGCAGCTCTACAGGGGGCACTGGGGAGACCCAGTACTTC. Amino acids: CASSSTGGTGETQYF.

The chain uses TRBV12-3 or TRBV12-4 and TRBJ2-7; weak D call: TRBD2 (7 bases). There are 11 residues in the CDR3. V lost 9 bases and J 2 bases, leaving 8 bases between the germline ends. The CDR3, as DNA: TGTGCCAGAGGGGGGGCCTACGAGCAGTACTTC. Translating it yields CARGGAYEQYF.

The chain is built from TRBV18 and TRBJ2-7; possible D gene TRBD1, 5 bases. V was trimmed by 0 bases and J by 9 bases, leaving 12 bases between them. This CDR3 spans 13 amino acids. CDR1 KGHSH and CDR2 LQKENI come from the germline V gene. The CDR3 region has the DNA TGTGCCAGCTCACCACCGTTTCCCACAGGGCAGTACTTC. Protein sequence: CASSPPFPTGQYF.

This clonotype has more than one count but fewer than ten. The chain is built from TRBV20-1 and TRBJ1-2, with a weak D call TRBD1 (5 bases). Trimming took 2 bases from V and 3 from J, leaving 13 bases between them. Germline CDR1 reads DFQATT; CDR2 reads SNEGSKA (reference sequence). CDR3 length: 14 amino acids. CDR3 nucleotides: TGCAGTGCTAGACCGGCCGGGGGGTACTATGGCTACACCTTC. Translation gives CSARPAGGYYGYTF.

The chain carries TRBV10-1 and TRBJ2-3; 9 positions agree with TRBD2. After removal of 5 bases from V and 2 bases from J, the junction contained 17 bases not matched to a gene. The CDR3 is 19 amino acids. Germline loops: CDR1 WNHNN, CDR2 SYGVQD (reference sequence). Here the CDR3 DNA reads TGCGCCAGCAGTACAAGTAGCGGGAGTTTCGCGACCAACACAGATACGCAGTATTTT. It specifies CASSTSSGSFATNTDTQYF.

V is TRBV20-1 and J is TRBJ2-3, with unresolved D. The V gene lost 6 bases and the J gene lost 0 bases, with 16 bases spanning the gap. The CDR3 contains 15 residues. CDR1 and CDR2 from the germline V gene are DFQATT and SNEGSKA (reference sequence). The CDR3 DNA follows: TGCAGTGCCACCCCGGCCGCACCTAGCACAGATACGCAGTATTTT. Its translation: CSATPAAPSTDTQYF.

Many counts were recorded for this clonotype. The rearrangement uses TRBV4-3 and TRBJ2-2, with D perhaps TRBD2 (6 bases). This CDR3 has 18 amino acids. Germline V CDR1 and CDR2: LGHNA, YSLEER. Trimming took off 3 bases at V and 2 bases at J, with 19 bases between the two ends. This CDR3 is CASSQRRGLRDNTGELFF. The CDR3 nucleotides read TGCGCCAGCAGCCAGCGTCGGGGACTGCGGGATAACACCGGGGAGCTGTTTTTT.

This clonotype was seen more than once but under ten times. CDR3 DNA: TGTGCCAGCAGCAGACAGGACTACAATGAGCAGTTCTTC. Translation: CASSRQDYNEQFF. The rearrangement joins TRBV9 to TRBJ2-1; D is possibly TRBD1 (6 bases). This CDR3 region has 13 residues. Per the germline V gene, CDR1 is SGDLS and CDR2 is YYNGEE. The V end was cut by 4 bases, the J end by 3 bases, with 8 bases between.

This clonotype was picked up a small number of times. CDR3 DNA sequence: TGTGCCAGCAGCCAACGGACTAGCGGGGGGGCTGAGACCCAGTACTTC. Amino acids: CASSQRTSGGAETQYF. The rearrangement joins TRBV12-3 or TRBV12-4 to TRBJ2-5; 15 bases align to TRBD2. Losses at the gene ends were 6 bases for V and 5 bases for J; bases not matched to a gene: 7. The CDR3 has 16 amino acids.

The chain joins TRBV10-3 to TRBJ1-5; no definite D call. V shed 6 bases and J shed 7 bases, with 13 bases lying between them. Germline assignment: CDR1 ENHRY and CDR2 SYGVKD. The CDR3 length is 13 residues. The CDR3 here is CAIREEPGQPQHF. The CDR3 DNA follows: TGTGCCATCAGAGAAGAGCCGGGCCAGCCCCAGCATTTT.

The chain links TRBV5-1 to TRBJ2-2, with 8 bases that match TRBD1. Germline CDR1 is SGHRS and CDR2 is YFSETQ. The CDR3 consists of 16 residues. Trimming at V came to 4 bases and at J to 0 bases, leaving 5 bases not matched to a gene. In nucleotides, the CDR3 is TGCGCCAGCAGCCCGGACAGGGCCACGAACACCGGGGAGCTGTTTTTT. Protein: CASSPDRATNTGELFF.

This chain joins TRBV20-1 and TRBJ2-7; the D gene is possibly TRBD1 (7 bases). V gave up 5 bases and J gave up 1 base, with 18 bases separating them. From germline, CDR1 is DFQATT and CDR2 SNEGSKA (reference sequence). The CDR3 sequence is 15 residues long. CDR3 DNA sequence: TGCAGTGCTGGCGGCGGGGACAGATTTTCCTACGAGCAGTACTTC. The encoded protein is CSAGGGDRFSYEQYF.

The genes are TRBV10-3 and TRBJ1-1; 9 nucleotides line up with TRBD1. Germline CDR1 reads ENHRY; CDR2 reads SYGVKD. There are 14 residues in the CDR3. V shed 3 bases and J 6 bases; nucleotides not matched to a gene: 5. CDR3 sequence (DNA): TGTGCCATCAGTGAAGGACAGGGGCGGGCTGAAGCTTTCTTT. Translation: CAISEGQGRAEAFF.

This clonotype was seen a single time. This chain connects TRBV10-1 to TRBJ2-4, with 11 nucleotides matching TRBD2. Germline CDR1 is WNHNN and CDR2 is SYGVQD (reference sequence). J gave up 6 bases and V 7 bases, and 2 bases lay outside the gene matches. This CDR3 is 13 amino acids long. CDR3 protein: CASNGTSGNIQYF. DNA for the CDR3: TGCGCCAGCAATGGGACTAGCGGAAACATTCAGTACTTC.

The CDR3 DNA reads TGTGCCATCGGTGGGGGACTAGTCTACGAGCAGTACTTC. Amino acid sequence: CAIGGGLVYEQYF. The genes are TRBV10-3 and TRBJ2-7, with 8 bases that match TRBD2. The CDR3 is 13 amino acids. Germline CDR1 ENHRY, CDR2 SYGVKD. The junction had 6 bases not matched to a gene; V was cut back by 8 bases and J by 3 bases.

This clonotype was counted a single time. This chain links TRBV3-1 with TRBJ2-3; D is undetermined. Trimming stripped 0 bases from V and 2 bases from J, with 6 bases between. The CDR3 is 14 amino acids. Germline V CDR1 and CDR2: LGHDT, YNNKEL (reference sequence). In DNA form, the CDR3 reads TGTGCCAGCAGCCAAGAACACTTCACAGATACGCAGTATTTT. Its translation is CASSQEHFTDTQYF.

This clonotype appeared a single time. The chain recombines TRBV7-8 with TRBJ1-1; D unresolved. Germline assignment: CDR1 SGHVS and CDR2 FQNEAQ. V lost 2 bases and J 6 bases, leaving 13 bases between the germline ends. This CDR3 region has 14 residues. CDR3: CASSLIISEAEAFF. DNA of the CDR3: TGTGCCAGCAGCTTAATAATCTCGGAGGCTGAAGCTTTCTTT.

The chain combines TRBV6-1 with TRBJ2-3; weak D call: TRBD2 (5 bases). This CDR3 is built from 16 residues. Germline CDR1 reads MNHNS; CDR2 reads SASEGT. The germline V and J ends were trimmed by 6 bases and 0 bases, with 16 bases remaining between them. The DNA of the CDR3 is TGTGCCAGCAGACTAGGACTCGTACACAGCACAGATACGCAGTATTTT. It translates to CASRLGLVHSTDTQYF.

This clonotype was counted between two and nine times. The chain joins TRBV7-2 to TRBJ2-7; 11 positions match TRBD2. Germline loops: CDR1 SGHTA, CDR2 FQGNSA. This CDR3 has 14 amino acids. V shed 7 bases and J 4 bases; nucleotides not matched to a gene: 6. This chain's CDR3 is CASTTSGTIYEQYF. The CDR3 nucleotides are TGTGCCAGCACGACTAGCGGGACCATTTACGAGCAGTACTTC.

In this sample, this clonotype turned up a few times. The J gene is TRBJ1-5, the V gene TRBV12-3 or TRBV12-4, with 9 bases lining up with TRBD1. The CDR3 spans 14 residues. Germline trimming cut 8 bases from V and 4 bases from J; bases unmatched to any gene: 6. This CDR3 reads CASRLTGGNQPQHF. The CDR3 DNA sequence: TGTGCCAGCCGACTGACAGGGGGGAATCAGCCCCAGCATTTT.

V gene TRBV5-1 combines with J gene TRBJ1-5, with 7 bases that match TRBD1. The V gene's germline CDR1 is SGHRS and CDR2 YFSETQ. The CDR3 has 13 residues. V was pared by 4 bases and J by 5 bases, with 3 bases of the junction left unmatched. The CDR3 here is CASSPGQDQPQHF. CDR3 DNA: TGCGCCAGCAGCCCCGGACAGGATCAGCCCCAGCATTTT. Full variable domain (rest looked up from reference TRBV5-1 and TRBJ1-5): KAGVTQTPRYLIKTRGQQVTLSCSPISGHRSVSWYQQTPGQGLQFLFEYFSETQRNKGNFPGRFSGRQFSNSRSEMNVSTLELGDSALYLCASSPGQDQPQHFGDGTRLSIL.

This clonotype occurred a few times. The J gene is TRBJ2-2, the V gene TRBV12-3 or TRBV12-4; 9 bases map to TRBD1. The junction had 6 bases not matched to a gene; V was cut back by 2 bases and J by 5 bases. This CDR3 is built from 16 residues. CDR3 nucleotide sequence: TGTGCCAGCAGTTTAACCCACAGGGGGCGTACCGGGGAGCTGTTTTTT. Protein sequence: CASSLTHRGRTGELFF.

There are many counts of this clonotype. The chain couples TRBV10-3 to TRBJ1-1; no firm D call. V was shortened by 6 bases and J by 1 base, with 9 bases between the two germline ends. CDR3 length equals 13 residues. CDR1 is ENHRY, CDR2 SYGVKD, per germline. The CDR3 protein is CAIRIQENTEAFF. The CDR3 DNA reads TGTGCCATCAGGATCCAAGAGAACACTGAAGCTTTCTTT.

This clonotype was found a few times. The CDR3 nucleotides read TGCGCCAGCAGCTCCTGGACTAGCGGGAGGGCCCCAGATACGCAGTATTTT. This codes for CASSSWTSGRAPDTQYF. The rearrangement joins TRBV5-1 to TRBJ2-3; 15 positions agree with TRBD2. CDR1 SGHRS and CDR2 YFSETQ come from the germline V gene. The trim removed 3 bases at V and 4 bases at J, leaving 6 bases unmatched. CDR3 length: 17 residues.

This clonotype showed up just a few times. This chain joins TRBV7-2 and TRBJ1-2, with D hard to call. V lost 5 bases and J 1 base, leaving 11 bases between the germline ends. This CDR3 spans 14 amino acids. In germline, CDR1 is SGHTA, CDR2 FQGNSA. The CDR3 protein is CASSRTYGNYGYTF. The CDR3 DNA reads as TGTGCCAGCAGCCGAACGTATGGTAACTATGGCTACACCTTC.

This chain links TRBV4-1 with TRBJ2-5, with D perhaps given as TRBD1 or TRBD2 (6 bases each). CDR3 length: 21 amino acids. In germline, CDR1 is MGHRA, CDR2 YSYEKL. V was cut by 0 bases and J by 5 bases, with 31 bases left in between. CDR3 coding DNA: TGCGCCAGCAGCCAAGATTACCGGCCTTCGTCTTGGGGGGCTGGGTGGGAGACCCAGTACTTC. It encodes CASSQDYRPSSWGAGWETQYF.

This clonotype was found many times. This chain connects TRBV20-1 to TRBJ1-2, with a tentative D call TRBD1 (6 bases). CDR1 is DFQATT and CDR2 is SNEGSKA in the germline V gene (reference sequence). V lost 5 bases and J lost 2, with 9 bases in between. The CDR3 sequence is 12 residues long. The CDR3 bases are TGCAGTGCTTATACAGGGAACTATGGCTACACCTTC. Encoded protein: CSAYTGNYGYTF.